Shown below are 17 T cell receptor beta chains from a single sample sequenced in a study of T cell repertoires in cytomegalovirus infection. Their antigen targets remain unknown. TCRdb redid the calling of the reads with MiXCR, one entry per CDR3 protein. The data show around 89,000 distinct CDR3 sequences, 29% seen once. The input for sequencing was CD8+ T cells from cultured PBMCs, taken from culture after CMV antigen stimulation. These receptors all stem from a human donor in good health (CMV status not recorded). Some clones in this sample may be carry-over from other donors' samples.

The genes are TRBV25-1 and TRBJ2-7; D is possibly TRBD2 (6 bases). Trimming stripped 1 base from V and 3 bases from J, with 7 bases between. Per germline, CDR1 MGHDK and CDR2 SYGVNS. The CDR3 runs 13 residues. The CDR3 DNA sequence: TGTGCCAGCAGTGAATCGGGAGACTACGAGCAGTACTTC. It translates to CASSESGDYEQYF.

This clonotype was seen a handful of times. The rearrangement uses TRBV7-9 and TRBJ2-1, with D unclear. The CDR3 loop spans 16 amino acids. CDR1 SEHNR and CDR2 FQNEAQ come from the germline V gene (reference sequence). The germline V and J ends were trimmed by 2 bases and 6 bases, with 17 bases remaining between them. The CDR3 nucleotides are TGTGCCAGCAGCTTAAAGGCCAAAGTCCTTTTCAATGAGCAGTTCTTC. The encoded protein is CASSLKAKVLFNEQFF.

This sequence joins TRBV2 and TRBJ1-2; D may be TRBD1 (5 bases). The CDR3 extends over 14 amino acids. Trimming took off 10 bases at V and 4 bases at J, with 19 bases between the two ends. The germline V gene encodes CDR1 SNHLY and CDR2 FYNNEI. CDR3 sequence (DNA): TGTGCCACCACGTCGGGACCTTTCAGCTATGGCTACACCTTC. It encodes CATTSGPFSYGYTF. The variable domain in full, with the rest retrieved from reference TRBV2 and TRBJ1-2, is EPEVTQTPSHQVTQMGQEVILRCVPISNHLYFYWYRQILGQKVEFLVSFYNNEISEKSEIFDDQFSVERPDGSNFTLKIRSTKLEDSAMYFCATTSGPFSYGYTFGSGTRLTVV.

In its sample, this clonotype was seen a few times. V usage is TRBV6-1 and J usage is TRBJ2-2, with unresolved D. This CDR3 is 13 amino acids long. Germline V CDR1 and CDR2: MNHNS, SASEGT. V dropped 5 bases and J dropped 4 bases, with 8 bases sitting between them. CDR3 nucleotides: TGTGCCAGCAGTTACGGATCCACCGGGGAGCTGTTTTTT. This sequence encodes CASSYGSTGELFF.

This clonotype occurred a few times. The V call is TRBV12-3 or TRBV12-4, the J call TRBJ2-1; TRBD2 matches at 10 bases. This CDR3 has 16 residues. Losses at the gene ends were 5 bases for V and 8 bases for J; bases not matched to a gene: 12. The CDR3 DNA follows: TGTGCCAGCAGTCCTGGCGTAAGCGGGGGGGCGGATGAGCAGTTCTTC. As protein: CASSPGVSGGADEQFF.

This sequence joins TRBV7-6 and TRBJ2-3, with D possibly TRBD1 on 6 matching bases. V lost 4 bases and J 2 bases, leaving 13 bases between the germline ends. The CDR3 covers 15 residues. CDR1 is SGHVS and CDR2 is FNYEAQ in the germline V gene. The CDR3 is CASSYRQDNTDTQYF. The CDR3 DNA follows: TGTGCCAGCAGCTACCGACAGGACAACACAGATACGCAGTATTTT.

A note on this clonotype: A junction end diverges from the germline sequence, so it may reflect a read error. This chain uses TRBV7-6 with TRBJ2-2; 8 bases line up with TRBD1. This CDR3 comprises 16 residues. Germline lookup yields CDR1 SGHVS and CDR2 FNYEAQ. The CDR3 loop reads CASSLAQDRDTEELFF. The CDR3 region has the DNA TGTGCCAGCAGCTTAGCCCAGGACAGGGATACCGAGGAGCTGTTTTTT.

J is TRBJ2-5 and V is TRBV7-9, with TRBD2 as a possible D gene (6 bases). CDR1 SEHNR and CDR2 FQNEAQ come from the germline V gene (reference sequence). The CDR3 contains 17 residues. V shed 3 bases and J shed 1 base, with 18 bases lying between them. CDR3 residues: CASSLGRGLQLQETQYF. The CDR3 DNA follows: TGTGCCAGCAGCTTGGGGCGGGGCCTGCAACTCCAAGAGACCCAGTACTTC.

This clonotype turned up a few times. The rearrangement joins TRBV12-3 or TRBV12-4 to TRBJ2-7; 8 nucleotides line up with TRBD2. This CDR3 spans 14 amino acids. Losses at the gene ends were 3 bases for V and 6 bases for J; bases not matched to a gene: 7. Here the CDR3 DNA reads TGTGCCAGCAGTTTCCTCGGGGGGGCCGGCGAGCAGTACTTC. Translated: CASSFLGGAGEQYF.

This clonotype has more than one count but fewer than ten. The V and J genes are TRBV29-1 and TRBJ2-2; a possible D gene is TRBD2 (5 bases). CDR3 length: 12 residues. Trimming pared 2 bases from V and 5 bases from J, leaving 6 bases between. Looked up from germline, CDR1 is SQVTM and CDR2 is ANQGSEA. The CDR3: CSVEPGTGELFF. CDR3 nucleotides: TGCAGCGTTGAACCGGGAACCGGGGAGCTGTTTTTT.

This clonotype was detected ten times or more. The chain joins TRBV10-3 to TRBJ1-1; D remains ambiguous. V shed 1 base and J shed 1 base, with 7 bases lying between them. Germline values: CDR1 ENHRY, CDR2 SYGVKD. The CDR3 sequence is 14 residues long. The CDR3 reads CAISEFLSNTEAFF. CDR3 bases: TGTGCCATCAGTGAGTTTCTTTCGAACACTGAAGCTTTCTTT.

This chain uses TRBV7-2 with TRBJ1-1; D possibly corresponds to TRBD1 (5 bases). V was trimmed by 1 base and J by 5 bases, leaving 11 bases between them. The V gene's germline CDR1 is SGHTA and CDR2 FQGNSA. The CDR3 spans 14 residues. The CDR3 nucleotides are TGTGCCAGCAGCTTAGAGCCAGGGACTACTGAAGCTTTCTTT. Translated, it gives CASSLEPGTTEAFF.

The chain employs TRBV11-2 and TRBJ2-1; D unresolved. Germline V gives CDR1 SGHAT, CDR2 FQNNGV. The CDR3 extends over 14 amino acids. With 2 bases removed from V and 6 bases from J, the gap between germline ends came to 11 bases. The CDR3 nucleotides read TGTGCCAGCAGCTTAAGTTTAAATGTCAATGAGCAGTTCTTC. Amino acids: CASSLSLNVNEQFF.

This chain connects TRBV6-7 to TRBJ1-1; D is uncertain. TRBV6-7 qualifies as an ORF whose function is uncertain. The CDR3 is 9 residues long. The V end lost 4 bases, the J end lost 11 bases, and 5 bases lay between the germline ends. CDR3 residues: CASSSTAFF. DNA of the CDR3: TGTGCCAGCAGTTCGACTGCTTTCTTT.

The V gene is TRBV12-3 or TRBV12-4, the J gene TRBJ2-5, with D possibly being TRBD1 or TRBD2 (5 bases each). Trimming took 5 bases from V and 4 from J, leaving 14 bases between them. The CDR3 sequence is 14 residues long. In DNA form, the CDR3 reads TGTGCCAGCAGTGAACTGGGGACGGTAGAGACCCAGTACTTC. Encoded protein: CASSELGTVETQYF.

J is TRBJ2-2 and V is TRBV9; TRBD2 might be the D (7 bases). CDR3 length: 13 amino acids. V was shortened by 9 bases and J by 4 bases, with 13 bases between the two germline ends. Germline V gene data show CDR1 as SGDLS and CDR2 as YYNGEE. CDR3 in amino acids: CANREGRTGELFF. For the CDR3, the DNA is TGTGCCAACAGGGAGGGGCGCACCGGGGAGCTGTTTTTT. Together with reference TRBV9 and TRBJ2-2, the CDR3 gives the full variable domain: DSGVTQTPKHLITATGQRVTLRCSPRSGDLSVYWYQQSLDQGLQFLIQYYNGEERAKGNILERFSAQQFPDLHSELNLSSLELGDSALYFCANREGRTGELFFGEGSRLTVL.

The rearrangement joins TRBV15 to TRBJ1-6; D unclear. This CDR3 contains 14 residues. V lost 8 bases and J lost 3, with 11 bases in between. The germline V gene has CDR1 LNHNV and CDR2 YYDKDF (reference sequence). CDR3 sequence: CATSLRDYNSPLHF. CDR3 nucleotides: TGTGCCACCTCGCTGAGAGACTATAATTCACCCCTCCACTTT.